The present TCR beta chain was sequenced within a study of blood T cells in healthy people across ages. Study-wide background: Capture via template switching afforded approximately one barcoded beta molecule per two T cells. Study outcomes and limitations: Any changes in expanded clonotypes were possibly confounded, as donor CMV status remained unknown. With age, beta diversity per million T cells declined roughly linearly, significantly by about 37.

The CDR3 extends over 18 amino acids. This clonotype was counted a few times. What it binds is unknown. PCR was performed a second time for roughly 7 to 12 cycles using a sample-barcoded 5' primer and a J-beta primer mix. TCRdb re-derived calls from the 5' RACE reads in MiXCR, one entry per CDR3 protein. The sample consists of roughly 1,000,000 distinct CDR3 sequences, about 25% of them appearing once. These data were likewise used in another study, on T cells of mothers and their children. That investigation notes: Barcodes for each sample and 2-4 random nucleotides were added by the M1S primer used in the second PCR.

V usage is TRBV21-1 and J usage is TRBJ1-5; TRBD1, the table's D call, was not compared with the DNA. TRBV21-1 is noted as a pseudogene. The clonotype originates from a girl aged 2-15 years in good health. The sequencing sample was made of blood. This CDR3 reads CASSTPGQGRGHGQPQHF. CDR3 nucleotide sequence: TGTGCCAGCAGCACCCCGGGACAGGGGAGGGGGCATGGTCAGCCCCAGCATTTT.